A single sample is the source of the 14 T cell receptor beta chains below, sequenced in a study of T cells in Graves' hyperthyroidism and ophthalmopathy. Amplification of TCR beta CDR3 regions used RNA as the template. Initially, a first-round RT-PCR of the TCR CDR3 employed the HTBI primer set. In TCRdb, the multiplex PCR reads were re-called with MiXCR into one record per CDR3 protein. The sample has about 710,000 distinct CDR3 sequences, about a sixth seen once; the top ten hold 8.4%. The sample taken for sequencing was blood. These receptors were taken from a man aged 18 to 35 with Graves' hyperthyroidism.

This clonotype appeared many times. This sequence joins TRBV28 and TRBJ1-5; no clear D. V was cut by 6 bases and J by 2 bases, with 17 bases left in between. CDR1 MDHEN and CDR2 SYDVKM come from the germline V gene. The CDR3 loop spans 16 amino acids. This chain's CDR3 is CASSPFWGSGNQPQHF. CDR3 DNA sequence: TGTGCCAGCAGCCCATTTTGGGGATCAGGCAATCAGCCCCAGCATTTT.

This clonotype was counted many times. V is TRBV10-3 and J is TRBJ2-7; 11 positions agree with TRBD2. The V and J ends lost 3 bases and 3 bases, in that order; junction bases with no gene match: 4. The CDR3 has 15 residues. Germline V CDR1 and CDR2: ENHRY, SYGVKD. The CDR3 loop is CAISDGLAGIYEQYF. CDR3 in DNA: TGTGCCATCAGTGACGGACTAGCGGGTATCTACGAGCAGTACTTC.

This clonotype was counted only a few times. The chain carries TRBV7-9 and TRBJ2-7; 8 nucleotides line up with TRBD1. After removal of 1 base from V and 6 bases from J, the junction contained 5 bases not matched to a gene. From germline, CDR1 is SEHNR and CDR2 FQNEAQ (reference sequence). This CDR3 comprises 14 residues. The CDR3 here is CASSLDGQGGEQYF. The DNA for the CDR3 is TGTGCCAGCAGCTTAGATGGACAGGGTGGCGAGCAGTACTTC.

In its sample, this clonotype was seen many times. The chain combines TRBV28 with TRBJ2-1, with TRBD1 identical over 12 bases. This CDR3 has 14 amino acids. Germline V gene sequence: CDR1 MDHEN, CDR2 SYDVKM. V lost 3 bases and J lost 9; bases outside the gene matches: 3. The CDR3 reads CASSFGTGGGEQFF. The CDR3 DNA reads TGTGCCAGCAGTTTCGGGACAGGGGGCGGTGAGCAGTTCTTC.

This chain connects TRBV28 to TRBJ1-3; tentative D call: TRBD1 (5 bases). Germline CDR1 and CDR2: MDHEN and SYDVKM. The CDR3 length is 13 residues. V was trimmed by 7 bases and J by 4 bases, leaving 11 bases between them. CDR3 in amino acids: CASNLRTGNTIYF. The CDR3 coding sequence is TGTGCCAGCAATCTTCGGACAGGAAACACCATATATTTT.

This clonotype was seen a few times. This chain joins TRBV28 and TRBJ1-6, with 7 bases aligning to TRBD1. CDR3 size: 15 residues. V gave up 6 bases and J gave up 6 bases; unmatched junction bases: 8. Germline V CDR1 and CDR2: MDHEN, SYDVKM. The CDR3, as DNA: TGTGCCAGCAGCCTTACCCGGGACAGTAATTCACCCCTCCACTTT. Translating it yields CASSLTRDSNSPLHF.

There are a few counts of this clonotype. The V call is TRBV3-1, the J call TRBJ1-2, with D unclear. V shed 0 bases and J shed 7 bases, with 18 bases lying between them. CDR1 and CDR2 (germline): LGHDT, YNNKEL (reference sequence). This CDR3 spans 16 amino acids. The CDR3, as DNA: TGTGCCAGCAGCCAAGATGGGCCGACGAGGGAGGGTGGCTACACCTTC. Protein sequence: CASSQDGPTREGGYTF.

This clonotype showed up many times. The chain uses TRBV30 and TRBJ1-5, with D perhaps TRBD1 (5 bases). The CDR3 runs 13 residues. Germline loops: CDR1 GTSNPN, CDR2 SVGIG (reference sequence). Trimming pared 3 bases from V and 5 bases from J, leaving 11 bases between. CDR3 sequence: CAWSSEGDQPQHF. CDR3 nucleotide sequence: TGTGCCTGGAGCTCCGAAGGGGATCAGCCCCAGCATTTT.

This clonotype was observed at least ten times. The genes are TRBV30 and TRBJ2-7; 9 bases are a match to TRBD1. The CDR3 spans 12 residues. Germline values: CDR1 GTSNPN, CDR2 SVGIG (reference sequence). The trim removed 7 bases at V and 6 bases at J, leaving 7 bases unmatched. The CDR3 sequence is CAYWTGAREQYF. CDR3 in DNA: TGTGCCTACTGGACAGGGGCCCGCGAGCAGTACTTC. Full variable domain (remainder filled in from reference TRBV30 and TRBJ2-7): SQTIHQWPATLVQPVGSPLSLECTVEGTSNPNLYWYRQAAGRGLQLLFYSVGIGQISSEVPQNLSASRPQDRQFILSSKKLLLSDSGFYLCAYWTGAREQYFGPGTRLTVT.

This clonotype was counted between two and nine times. The chain is built from TRBV5-5 and TRBJ1-2; the D gene is possibly TRBD1 (6 bases). V shed 3 bases and J shed 1 base, with 16 bases lying between them. Germline CDR1 reads SGHKS; CDR2 reads YYEKEE (reference sequence). The CDR3 sequence is 16 residues long. The CDR3 reads CASSSEIQGSNYGYTF. CDR3 in DNA: TGTGCCAGCAGCTCAGAAATTCAGGGGAGTAACTATGGCTACACCTTC.

This clonotype was counted many times. V is TRBV30 and J is TRBJ1-1; D not resolved. The CDR3 length is 11 residues. V was shortened by 4 bases and J by 0 bases, with 3 bases between the two germline ends. CDR1 GTSNPN and CDR2 SVGIG come from the germline V gene (reference sequence). In nucleotides, the CDR3 is TGTGCCTGGAATATGAACACTGAAGCTTTCTTT. It specifies CAWNMNTEAFF. Full variable domain (remainder filled in from reference TRBV30 and TRBJ1-1): SQTIHQWPATLVQPVGSPLSLECTVEGTSNPNLYWYRQAAGRGLQLLFYSVGIGQISSEVPQNLSASRPQDRQFILSSKKLLLSDSGFYLCAWNMNTEAFFGQGTRLTVV.

This clonotype was counted a few times. This CDR3 reads CASSGSSGRTGELFF. The CDR3 bases are TGTGCCAGCAGCGGATCTAGCGGGAGGACCGGGGAGCTGTTTTTT. This sequence joins TRBV9 and TRBJ2-2; 11 nucleotides line up with TRBD2. V dropped 3 bases and J dropped 5; count of bases not matched to a gene: 3. This CDR3 region has 15 residues. From germline, CDR1 is SGDLS and CDR2 YYNGEE. The variable domain in full, with the rest retrieved from reference TRBV9 and TRBJ2-2, is DSGVTQTPKHLITATGQRVTLRCSPRSGDLSVYWYQQSLDQGLQFLIQYYNGEERAKGNILERFSAQQFPDLHSELNLSSLELGDSALYFCASSGSSGRTGELFFGEGSRLTVL.

There are many counts of this clonotype. V and J are TRBV12-3 or TRBV12-4 and TRBJ1-2, with TRBD1 matching 7 bases. Trimming took 7 bases from V and 8 from J; bases not matched to a gene: 13. CDR3 length: 14 amino acids. This CDR3 is CASTQTTGWRGYTF. The CDR3 DNA follows: TGTGCCAGCACCCAAACGACAGGGTGGCGCGGCTACACCTTC.

The sample holds a few counts of this clonotype. This chain uses TRBV28 with TRBJ2-2, with D tentatively TRBD1 or TRBD2 (5 bases each). The germline V and J ends were trimmed by 6 bases and 7 bases, with 15 bases remaining between them. Germline V gene data show CDR1 as MDHEN and CDR2 as SYDVKM. The CDR3 covers 14 residues. In DNA, the CDR3 is TGTGCCAGCAGCCTGGGACCCTGGGGCGGGGAGCTGTTTTTT. As protein: CASSLGPWGGELFF.